The rows below give T cell receptor beta chains drawn from one sample of a study of vaccination effects on CD4 cells after COVID-19. Antigens for these TCRs are unknown. Libraries were prepared by immunoSEQ multiplex PCR; TCRdb keeps only in-frame clonotypes and omits some of them. Of about 65,000 clones listed, about 72% are singletons. Sequencing was performed on CD4+ T cells from PBMCs cultured with HCoV-NL63 spike peptides, taken before COVID-19 vaccination. The origin of the receptors is a human donor who received a COVID-19 vaccine. The CDR3 runs from the conserved cysteine through the conserved F or W. The D gene is left open where the match is weak. Clone size is given for some rows only: seen once, a few or many times, or a class if the clone is expanded.

13	few	TRBJ2-2	NA	TRBV24-1	CATSPANTGELFF	TGTGCCACCAGTCCGGCGAACACCGGGGAGCTGTTTTTT
13	once	TRBJ1-1	NA	TRBV6-5	CASGYQMNTEAFF	TGTGCCAGCGGGTACCAAATGAACACTGAAGCTTTCTTT
14	NA	TRBJ1-5	NA	TRBV5-1	CASSLYGGNQPQHF	TGCGCCAGCAGCTTGTATGGGGGCAATCAGCCCCAGCATTTT
16	NA	TRBJ2-3	TRBD2	TRBV15	CATSRVAGAGSDTQYF	TGTGCCACCAGCAGAGTAGCGGGGGCCGGGTCAGATACGCAGTATTTT
17	NA	TRBJ1-2	NA	TRBV6-2/TRBV6-3	CASSYSGPWILKYGYTF	TGTGCCAGCAGTTATTCGGGACCGTGGATACTAAAGTATGGCTACACCTTC
14	NA	TRBJ2-3	NA	TRBV2	CASSLALAADTQYF	TGTGCCAGCAGTCTCGCCTTAGCGGCAGATACGCAGTATTTT
15	once	TRBJ1-5	NA	TRBV30	CAWSVDGSSNQPQHF	TGTGCCTGGAGTGTCGACGGGAGCAGCAATCAGCCCCAGCATTTT
12	NA	TRBJ1-4	NA	TRBV6-6	CASMTANEKLFF	TGTGCCAGCATGACGGCAAATGAAAAACTGTTTTTT
12	NA	TRBJ2-5	NA	TRBV6-2/TRBV6-3	CASSLADETQYF	TGTGCCAGCAGTTTGGCGGATGAGACCCAGTACTTC
13	NA	TRBJ2-1	TRBD1	TRBV10-1	CASSRTGGSEQFF	TGCGCCAGCAGCCGGACAGGGGGCAGTGAGCAGTTCTTC
13	few	TRBJ1-3	NA	TRBV12-3/TRBV12-4	CASRGSSGNTIYF	TGTGCCAGCAGGGGCAGCTCTGGAAACACCATATATTTT
15	NA	TRBJ2-5	NA	TRBV4-2	CASSQAGTQSETQYF	TGTGCCAGCAGCCAAGCCGGGACTCAATCAGAGACCCAGTACTTC
15	NA	TRBJ1-2	TRBD1	TRBV19	CASSFLDRPNYGYTF	TGTGCCAGTAGTTTCTTGGACAGGCCCAACTATGGCTACACCTTC
14	NA	TRBJ2-5	NA	TRBV5-5	CASSSIDLQETQYF	TGTGCCAGCAGCTCCATTGACTTACAAGAGACCCAGTACTTC
12	NA	TRBJ1-1	NA	TRBV29-1	CSAQWTVTEAFF	TGCAGCGCTCAATGGACGGTCACTGAAGCTTTCTTT
14	NA	TRBJ1-3	TRBD1	TRBV14	CASSRDSPRNTIYF	TGTGCCAGCAGCCGGGACAGCCCCAGAAACACCATATATTTT
16	once	TRBJ1-3	NA	TRBV7-2	CASSAARLWGGNTIYF	TGTGCCAGCAGCGCGGCGCGGTTGTGGGGAGGAAACACCATATATTTT
17	NA	TRBJ2-5	TRBD2	TRBV5-1	CASSSQTSAGRRETQYF	TGCGCCAGCAGCTCCCAGACTAGCGCGGGAAGAAGGGAGACCCAGTACTTC
13	once	TRBJ2-3	NA	TRBV18	CASSPSHADTQYF	TGTGCCAGCTCACCATCCCACGCAGATACGCAGTATTTT
13	NA	TRBJ2-3	NA	TRBV5-8	CASSLAGAGWQYF	TGTGCCAGCAGCTTGGCCGGGGCGGGGTGGCAGTATTTT
11	NA	TRBJ2-2	NA	TRBV5-8	CASSRPVGLFF	TGTGCCAGCAGCCGCCCGGTGGGGCTGTTTTTT
16	NA	TRBJ1-4	NA	TRBV18	CASSPTPSATNEKLFF	TGTGCCAGCTCACCAACCCCGTCGGCAACTAATGAAAAACTGTTTTTT
14	NA	TRBJ1-1	NA	TRBV6-5	CASTQLFGGTEAFF	TGTGCCAGCACCCAGTTATTCGGGGGCACTGAAGCTTTCTTT
16	NA	TRBJ1-2	NA	TRBV6-4	CASSDRAGVSGYGYTF	TGTGCCAGCAGTGACAGGGCAGGGGTATCGGGCTATGGCTACACCTTC
13	few	TRBJ1-4	NA	TRBV5-1	CASSLVGDEKLFF	TGCGCCAGCAGCTTGGTAGGAGATGAAAAACTGTTTTTT
15	NA	TRBJ1-5	NA	TRBV7-2	CASSLFPGSNQPQHF	TGTGCCAGCAGCTTATTTCCGGGGAGCAATCAGCCCCAGCATTTT
13	NA	TRBJ1-6	NA	TRBV12-3/TRBV12-4	CASSLAFSSPLHF	TGTGCCAGCAGTTTAGCATTCAGTTCACCCCTCCACTTT
15	NA	TRBJ1-1	NA	TRBV4-3	CASSQEFRGFTEAFF	TGCGCCAGCAGCCAAGAATTTAGGGGGTTCACTGAAGCTTTCTTT
15	NA	TRBJ1-3	NA	TRBV18	CASSPFGTVGNTIYF	TGTGCCAGCTCACCATTCGGGACGGTAGGAAACACCATATATTTT
19	NA	TRBJ1-1	NA	TRBV18	CASSPSSRLRTQPNTEAFF	TGTGCCAGCTCACCATCATCCCGCCTTAGGACCCAGCCCAACACTGAAGCTTTCTTT
12	NA	TRBJ1-3	NA	TRBV6-5	CASRDPLSTIYF	TGTGCCAGCAGGGATCCCTTAAGCACCATATATTTT
15	NA	TRBJ1-5	TRBD1	TRBV2	CATTTGTGSNQPQHF	TGTGCCACCACGACCGGGACAGGGTCCAATCAGCCCCAGCATTTT
15	NA	TRBJ2-2	TRBD2	TRBV2	CASRGLAGSTGELFF	TGTGCCAGCAGGGGACTAGCGGGGAGCACCGGGGAGCTGTTTTTT
14	NA	TRBJ2-2	NA	TRBV18	CASSLTSLTGELFF	TGTGCCAGCTCACTGACAAGTCTAACCGGGGAGCTGTTTTTT
19	NA	TRBJ1-1	TRBD1	TRBV6-1	CASSEALFRDRGENTEAFF	TGTGCCAGCAGTGAAGCGCTTTTTAGGGACAGGGGAGAGAACACTGAAGCTTTCTTT
17	NA	TRBJ2-5	NA	TRBV19	CASSMSIYGTPEETQYF	TGTGCCAGTAGTATGAGTATTTACGGGACGCCTGAAGAGACCCAGTACTTC
13	NA	TRBJ2-3	NA	TRBV30	CAWRGLGLDTQYF	TGTGCCTGGAGGGGGTTGGGGCTTGATACGCAGTATTTT
15	NA	TRBJ2-1	TRBD2	TRBV2	CASSVAGTSLNEQFF	TGTGCCAGCAGTGTTGCCGGGACTAGCTTGAATGAGCAGTTCTTC
13	few	TRBJ1-4	NA	TRBV18	CASSDGINEKLFF	TGTGCCAGCTCCGATGGGATAAATGAAAAACTGTTTTTT
13	NA	TRBJ1-4	NA	TRBV12-3/TRBV12-4	CASSLYGDEKLFF	TGTGCCAGCAGTCTCTACGGGGATGAAAAACTGTTTTTT
14	NA	TRBJ1-1	NA	TRBV10-2	CASRGGSGEWGAFF	TGCGCCAGCAGAGGCGGGTCGGGGGAATGGGGAGCTTTCTTT
14	NA	TRBJ2-5	TRBD2	TRBV5-4	CASSAPPGGETQYF	TGTGCCAGCAGCGCCCCCCCGGGAGGCGAGACCCAGTACTTC
17	once	TRBJ2-6	NA	TRBV14	CASRPQGLLSGANVLTF	TGTGCCAGCCGACCGCAGGGCCTACTCTCTGGGGCCAACGTCCTGACTTTC
15	NA	TRBJ2-1	NA	TRBV9	CASSVGLVGINEQFF	TGTGCCAGCAGCGTAGGACTAGTGGGTATCAATGAGCAGTTCTTC
13	NA	TRBJ1-3	NA	TRBV6-5	CASRAASGNTIYF	TGTGCCAGCAGGGCAGCCTCTGGAAACACCATATATTTT
14	NA	TRBJ1-2	TRBD1	TRBV5-4	CASSLGGTGAGYTF	TGTGCCAGCAGCTTGGGCGGGACAGGGGCTGGCTACACCTTC
14	NA	TRBJ2-1	TRBD1	TRBV10-3	CAISSTGSYNEQFF	TGTGCCATCAGCTCGACAGGGTCCTACAATGAGCAGTTCTTC
16	once	TRBJ1-6	NA	TRBV7-9	CASSLGTGKPISPLHF	TGTGCCAGCAGCTTAGGAACCGGTAAACCCATTTCACCCCTCCACTTT